Shown below are 26 T cell receptor beta chains from a single sample sequenced in a study of blood T cells in healthy people across ages. Through a sample-barcoded 5' primer and a J-beta primer mix, a second PCR was run for 7 to 11 cycles. TCRdb reanalysed the 5' RACE reads using MiXCR and keeps one entry per CDR3 protein. The repertoire holds about 1,500,000 distinct CDR3 sequences, roughly 28% seen once, with approximately 7.7% in the top ten. Specimen: blood. The source of these receptors is a woman under 40 in good health.

This clonotype was detected many times. The CDR3 here is CSVESPGRGPYEQYF. CDR3 nucleotides: TGCAGCGTTGAATCGCCCGGCAGGGGGCCCTACGAGCAGTACTTC. This rearrangement joins TRBV29-1 to TRBJ2-7; 8 positions match TRBD1. The J segment lost 2 bases and the V segment lost 2 bases, leaving 8 bases of the junction unmatched. The CDR3 sequence is 15 residues long. Germline-derived CDR1 and CDR2 are SQVTM and ANQGSEA.

The gene calls are TRBV12-3 or TRBV12-4 and TRBJ2-4; 13 bases fit TRBD2. V lost 6 bases and J lost 7; bases outside the gene matches: 12. The CDR3 length is 17 residues. The CDR3 region is CASSSSHGLAGENIQYF. DNA for the CDR3: TGTGCCAGCAGCTCCTCCCATGGACTAGCGGGAGAGAACATTCAGTACTTC.

This clonotype has a count of ten or more. The chain has TRBV20-1 and TRBJ2-1; TRBD2 matches 8 bases. This CDR3 has 14 amino acids. J lost 2 bases, V lost 3 bases, and 3 bases had no gene match. Germline CDR1 DFQATT, CDR2 SNEGSKA (reference sequence). CDR3 amino acids: CSASYSGAYNEQFF. The DNA for the CDR3 is TGCAGTGCTAGCTATAGCGGGGCCTACAATGAGCAGTTCTTC.

This clonotype has more than one count but fewer than ten. The chain links TRBV28 to TRBJ2-5; 9 nucleotides agree with TRBD1. Per the germline V gene, CDR1 is MDHEN and CDR2 is SYDVKM. Losses at the gene ends were 5 bases for V and 5 bases for J; bases not matched to a gene: 15. The CDR3 extends over 17 amino acids. The CDR3 DNA is TGTGCCAGCAGTCTGACAGGGGGTATGGAATTGGTGGAGACCCAGTACTTC. This gives the protein CASSLTGGMELVETQYF.

This clonotype was counted only a few times. The chain is built from TRBV5-1 and TRBJ2-7; D assignment may be TRBD1 or TRBD2 (5 bases each). The closer fit of TRBJ2-5 to the DNA end suggests the J call may be wrong. The germline gives CDR1 SGHRS, CDR2 YFSETQ. CDR3 length: 14 residues. The CDR3 DNA reads as TGCGCCAGCAGCCCCAGGGTGGAGGCGGAGACCCAGTACTTC. The encoded protein is CASSPRVEAETQYF.

V usage is TRBV5-5 and J usage is TRBJ2-1, with a weak D call TRBD2 (6 bases). This CDR3 contains 17 residues. Between the trimmed V and J ends, which lost 2 bases and 6 bases, there was a span of 21 bases. Germline V gene lookup returns CDR1 SGHKS and CDR2 YYEKEE (reference sequence). In DNA, the CDR3 is TGTGCCAGCAGCTTAAGTGTTCCAGACGGGGGAAGCAATGAGCAGTTCTTC. Its translation: CASSLSVPDGGSNEQFF.

This clonotype has ten or more counts. J is TRBJ1-4 and V is TRBV5-1; D is unresolved. V shed 2 bases and J shed 4 bases, with 9 bases lying between them. The CDR3 extends over 14 amino acids. Germline CDR1 is SGHRS and CDR2 is YFSETQ. The CDR3 loop is CASSFDGYNEKLFF. CDR3 sequence (DNA): TGCGCCAGCAGCTTCGACGGATATAATGAAAAACTGTTTTTT.

V gene TRBV7-9 combines with J gene TRBJ2-7, with 11 bases aligning to TRBD2. With 5 bases clipped from V and 2 bases from J, the junction kept 8 bases outside the gene matches. This CDR3 is 16 amino acids long. The germline gives CDR1 SEHNR, CDR2 FQNEAQ (reference sequence). The CDR3, as DNA: TGTGCCAGCAGCCCGACCCTAGCGGGGGGCACCTACGAGCAGTACTTC. This gives the protein CASSPTLAGGTYEQYF.

As regards this clonotype: One end of the junction does not line up with germline, which may come from a read error. The chain links TRBV3-1 to TRBJ2-3, with TRBD2 identical over 8 bases. Germline CDR1 reads LGHDT; CDR2 reads YNNKEL (reference sequence). The CDR3 totals 15 residues. Here the CDR3 reads CTSSPPAGGTDTQYF. The CDR3 coding sequence is TGTACCAGCAGCCCCCCTGCGGGGGGTACAGATACGCAGTATTTT.

The gene calls are TRBV11-2 and TRBJ2-7, with 10 bases lining up with TRBD1. The CDR3 spans 17 residues. Germline CDR1 is SGHAT and CDR2 is FQNNGV. Trimming took 5 bases from V and 2 from J; bases not matched to a gene: 12. The CDR3 DNA reads as TGTGCCAGCAGCGTGACAGGGGGCGGGAGTCGCGCCTACGAGCAGTACTTC. It translates to CASSVTGGGSRAYEQYF.

This clonotype has only a few counts. The chain links TRBV5-1 to TRBJ1-1; perhaps TRBD1 as D (5 bases). Trimming removed 2 bases from V and 3 bases from J, with 11 bases in between. The V gene's germline CDR1 is SGHRS and CDR2 YFSETQ. This CDR3 has 14 amino acids. The CDR3 sequence: CASSFQDSDTEAFF. In DNA, the CDR3 is TGCGCCAGCAGCTTCCAAGACAGTGACACTGAAGCTTTCTTT.

The chain combines TRBV28 with TRBJ2-7; 9 bases fit TRBD1. V shed 2 bases and J 7 bases; nucleotides not matched to a gene: 6. Germline V gene lookup returns CDR1 MDHEN and CDR2 SYDVKM. The CDR3 contains 14 residues. DNA for the CDR3: TGTGCCAGCAGTTTAGGACAGGGGTTAGGTGAGCAGTACTTC. The encoded protein is CASSLGQGLGEQYF.

This clonotype was detected ten times or more. The CDR3 spells CAPIGGWKQFF. The CDR3 DNA follows: TGTGCCCCGATCGGGGGTTGGAAGCAGTTCTTC. The chain couples TRBV6-4 to TRBJ2-1, with D maybe TRBD2 (6 bases). This CDR3 comprises 11 residues. Looked up from germline, CDR1 is MRHNA and CDR2 is SNTAGT. Trimming shortened V by 11 bases and J by 11 bases, and 16 bases separated the two germline ends.

There are a few counts of this clonotype. This rearrangement joins TRBV27 to TRBJ1-6, with D perhaps TRBD1 (5 bases). The CDR3 has 17 residues. The germline CDR1 and CDR2 sequences are MNHEY and SMNVEV (reference sequence). V gave up 7 bases and J gave up 7 bases, with 23 bases separating them. Here the CDR3 reads CASTPRSTGLLNSPLHF. CDR3 nucleotide sequence: TGTGCCAGCACCCCCCGGAGTACGGGACTTTTGAATTCACCCCTCCACTTT.

This clonotype was seen ten or more times. The chain combines TRBV12-3 or TRBV12-4 with TRBJ2-5, with D maybe TRBD2 (7 bases). With 3 bases removed from V and 8 bases from J, the gap between germline ends came to 16 bases. This CDR3 has 14 residues. The CDR3 region is CASSFGGPGLTQYF. CDR3 DNA sequence: TGTGCCAGCAGTTTCGGGGGGCCCGGACTAACCCAGTACTTC.

The sample holds many counts of this clonotype. The chain links TRBV7-9 to TRBJ2-1, with D tentatively TRBD1 or TRBD2 (5 bases each). The V end was cut by 5 bases, the J end by 9 bases, with 5 bases between. CDR1 is SEHNR, CDR2 FQNEAQ, per germline (reference sequence). This CDR3 is 10 amino acids long. The CDR3 nucleotides read TGTGCCAGCAGCGGGGGTGAGCAGTTCTTC. Its protein product is CASSGGEQFF.

This rearrangement joins TRBV5-4 to TRBJ1-2; TRBD1 matches 8 bases. Looked up from germline, CDR1 is SGHNT and CDR2 is YYREEE (reference sequence). Trimming removed 4 bases from V and 8 bases from J; junction bases left unmatched: 10. CDR3 length: 14 residues. The CDR3 DNA sequence: TGTGCCAGCAGCAAGGACAGGGACGAGGGGGGCTACACCTTC. Translated, it gives CASSKDRDEGGYTF.

J is TRBJ2-2 and V is TRBV28; D not certain. Germline assignment: CDR1 MDHEN and CDR2 SYDVKM. V was shortened by 8 bases and J by 6 bases, with 13 bases between the two germline ends. The CDR3 is made up of 13 amino acids. Here the CDR3 reads CASGALAPGELFF. The CDR3 DNA is TGTGCCAGCGGAGCATTAGCCCCCGGGGAGCTGTTTTTT.

This clonotype appeared a few times. CDR3 DNA: TGTGCCAGCAGCCGACGGACTCTAGGCAATCAGCCCCAGCATTTT. As protein: CASSRRTLGNQPQHF. The rearrangement joins TRBV28 to TRBJ1-5, with unresolved D. Germline V gene data show CDR1 as MDHEN and CDR2 as SYDVKM. V dropped 6 bases and J dropped 2 bases, with 14 bases sitting between them. CDR3 length: 15 residues.

The chain links TRBV2 to TRBJ1-2; TRBD1 is a possible D gene (6 bases). Trimming cost V 10 bases and J 6 bases, with 9 bases left between them. Germline CDR1 is SNHLY and CDR2 is FYNNEI. The CDR3 is 10 amino acids. CDR3 residues: CAIYRDGYTF. DNA for the CDR3: TGTGCCATTTACAGGGATGGCTACACCTTC.

This chain uses TRBV5-1 with TRBJ2-1; no reliable D call. Germline-derived CDR1 and CDR2 are SGHRS and YFSETQ. The CDR3 loop spans 13 amino acids. The CDR3 sequence is CTNSSDGWNEQFF. CDR3 DNA: TGCACCAACAGCTCGGACGGTTGGAATGAGCAGTTCTTC. Full variable domain (rest looked up from reference TRBV5-1 and TRBJ2-1): KAGVTQTPRYLIKTRGQQVTLSCSPISGHRSVSWYQQTPGQGLQFLFEYFSETQRNKGNFPGRFSGRQFSNSRSEMNVSTLELGDSALYLCTNSSDGWNEQFFGPGTRLTVL.

The chain recombines TRBV7-2 with TRBJ1-6; TRBD1 is a possible D gene (5 bases). V lost 6 bases, J lost 8 bases, and 8 bases lay in between. Germline CDR1 reads SGHTA; CDR2 reads FQGNSA. The CDR3 totals 12 residues. The CDR3 DNA sequence: TGTGCCAGCAGACAGGTGGATTCACCCCTCCACTTT. As protein: CASRQVDSPLHF.

As concerns this clonotype: Just one base apart from a much larger clone, this may be a read error. This chain links TRBV11-2 with TRBJ2-1; 7 bases fit TRBD2. Germline CDR1 and CDR2: SGHAT and FQNNGV. Trimming removed 5 bases from V and 10 bases from J; junction bases left unmatched: 8. This CDR3 is 13 amino acids long. CDR3 sequence: CASSAGTIYEQFF. CDR3 in DNA: TGTGCCAGCAGCGCAGGGACTATTTACGAGCAGTTCTTC.

Concerning this clonotype: A much more abundant neighbour one base away suggests this may be a read error. The chain combines TRBV6-5 with TRBJ1-2; D gene uncertain. The CDR3 consists of 14 residues. Looked up from germline, CDR1 is MNHEY and CDR2 is SVGAGI. The CDR3 is CAGSYSQVVYGYTF. The CDR3 bases are TGTGCCGGCAGTTACTCCCAGGTTGTCTATGGCTACACCTTC.

This chain links TRBV7-9 with TRBJ2-4; D is possibly TRBD1 or TRBD2 (5 bases each). The V end lost 10 bases, the J end lost 4 bases, and 23 bases lay between the germline ends. This CDR3 region has 16 residues. Germline V CDR1 and CDR2: SEHNR, FQNEAQ (reference sequence). CDR3 in DNA: TGTGCCATTTCTAGGTCGGGGCCTAATGGGAAAAACATTCAGTACTTC. Its translation: CAISRSGPNGKNIQYF.

The genes are TRBV6-1 and TRBJ1-4; tentatively, D is TRBD1 (5 bases). V lost 3 bases and J 8 bases, leaving 19 bases between the germline ends. This CDR3 spans 16 amino acids. Per the germline V gene, CDR1 is MNHNS and CDR2 is SASEGT. CDR3 protein: CASSDPWGGSGEKLFF. In DNA, the CDR3 is TGTGCCAGCAGTGATCCATGGGGGGGGTCTGGGGAAAAACTGTTTTTT.